This TCR beta chain was captured in a study of blood T cell repertoires in COVID-19. CDR1 is LNHDA and CDR2 is SQIVND in the germline V gene (reference sequence). The CDR3 spans 13 residues. The V segment lost 3 bases and the J segment 6 bases; nucleotides outside the gene matches: 2. The protocol was immunoSEQ multiplex PCR, while the TCRdb copy is restricted to in-frame clones and leaves out a portion. Counted here are about 39,000 clones, roughly 78% occurring once; the ten biggest clones make up approximately 20%. This chain joins TRBV19 and TRBJ1-2; TRBD1 matches 9 bases. The sequenced sample consisted of peripheral blood. The TCR comes from a man between 70 and 80 years old with acute or convalescent COVID-19. CDR3 coding DNA: TGTGCCAGTAGTATGGGGACAGGGAATGGCTACACCTTC. It translates to CASSMGTGNGYTF.